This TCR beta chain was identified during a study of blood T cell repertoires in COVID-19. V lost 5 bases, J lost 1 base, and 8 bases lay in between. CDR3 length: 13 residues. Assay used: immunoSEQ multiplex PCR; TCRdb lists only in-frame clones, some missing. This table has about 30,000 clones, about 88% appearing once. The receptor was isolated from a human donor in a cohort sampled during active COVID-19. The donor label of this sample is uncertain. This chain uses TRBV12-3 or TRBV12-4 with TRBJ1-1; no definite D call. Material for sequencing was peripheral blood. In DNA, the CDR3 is TGTGCCAGCAGTATCCTTTCGAACACTGAAGCTTTCTTT. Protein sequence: CASSILSNTEAFF.